This TCR beta chain was observed in a study of cytomegalovirus exposure and HLA in healthy donors. The CDR3 spans 15 residues. V was pared by 4 bases and J by 2 bases, with 16 bases between. The germline CDR1 and CDR2 sequences are SGHRS and YFSETQ. Measured with immunoSEQ multiplex PCR; TCRdb has only the in-frame clones, and not every one. Of fewer than 350,000 clones detected, around nine tenths appear once; the ten largest clones hold 0.92%. The receptor comes from a woman younger than 35 in good health and CMV-seronegative. The rearrangement joins TRBV5-1 to TRBJ2-7, with D tentatively TRBD1 (6 bases). Input material: PBMCs. Here the CDR3 reads CASSLGQSPTYEQYF. CDR3 in DNA: TGCGCCAGCAGCCTAGGACAGTCGCCGACCTACGAGCAGTACTTC.